This TCR beta chain was retrieved from a study of T cell responses to AZD1222 COVID-19 vaccine. Study overall: Analysis merged second doses at about 4 or about 12 weeks.

Germline values: CDR1 SNHLY, CDR2 FYNNEI. The V and J ends lost 9 bases and 0 bases respectively, with 23 bases between them. This CDR3 spans 17 amino acids. Study-level findings and limits: Donors were mostly white British, more females; clonal diversity possibly underestimated. Spike-wide coverage was observed for vaccine-associated CD4 TCRs, with dominant responses at 160-218 and 743-854.

Produced via immunoSEQ multiplex PCR; TCRdb's table is partial and in-frame only. The sample lists roughly 100,000 clones, 90% occurring once. Of note for this clone: The antigen is not known.

This chain joins TRBV2 and TRBJ1-1; D is ambiguous. The receptor was derived from an adult in good health. Sequencing was performed on peripheral blood, taken on day 0 of AZD1222 vaccination. The CDR3, as DNA: TGTGCCAGTTGCATATTAACAGTGAGGGCGATGAACACTGAAGCTTTCTTT. The encoded protein is CASCILTVRAMNTEAFF.